The T cell receptor (beta chain) described here comes from a study of response to subunit inactivated influenza vaccine. A single record per CDR3 protein comes from TCRdb applying MiXCR to the RT-PCR reads. The data hold over 400,000 distinct CDR3 sequences, with roughly 13% observed a single time. Trimming removed 4 bases from V and 6 bases from J, with 10 bases in between. This CDR3 is built from 11 residues. The germline gives CDR1 SQVTM, CDR2 ANQGSEA. Notes on the study in general: The authors suggested that few new T cells are recruited per seasonal influenza vaccination.

This clonotype was detected a few times. As yet, its antigen is unknown. The rearrangement uses TRBV29-1 and TRBJ2-7; D call uncertain. The TCR comes from a man aged 45 to 65 who received an inactivated influenza vaccine. This sample comprised PBMCs from blood, obtained 35 to 45 days after vaccination. The CDR3 loop reads CSVGSSLEQYF. In DNA, the CDR3 is TGCAGCGTTGGTTCCAGTCTCGAGCAGTACTTC.